This TCR beta chain came from a study of cytomegalovirus exposure and HLA in healthy donors. The PCR was carried out with 60 Vbeta primers and 13 Jbeta primers. Profiled with immunoSEQ multiplex PCR; TCRdb holds only in-frame clones, not every one. The table shows about 110,000 clones, with more than 65% occurring only once. Germline V gene data show CDR1 as SQVTM and CDR2 as ANQGSEA. Deletions cut 5 bases from V and 3 bases from J, with 11 bases between. CDR3 size: 12 residues. General study results and limits: One cluster of highly shared sequence variants probably arose as a sequencing artifact.

Comments on this clone: The antigen remains unidentified.

This clonotype originated in a man aged 40-50 years in good health and CMV-seropositive. The J gene is TRBJ2-7, the V gene TRBV29-1; D is unresolved. The sequenced material came from PBMCs. The CDR3 DNA reads TGCAGCGTTTCCCCCAGCGACTACGAGCAGTACTTC. Translated, it gives CSVSPSDYEQYF.